The clone carrying this T cell receptor beta chain was seen repeatedly, ten times or more. This CDR3 region has 15 residues. Trimming took 7 bases from V and 0 from J, leaving 16 bases between them. Germline-derived CDR1 and CDR2 are MNHNS and SASEGT. The sample is drawn from a study of tumor-infiltrating lymphocytes in oesophageal squamous cell carcinoma. MiXCR, applied by TCRdb to the PCR reads, yields one record per CDR3 protein. The table includes 13,000 or so distinct CDR3 sequences, about half detected once. The J gene is TRBJ2-7, the V gene TRBV6-1, with D unclear. This sequence originates from a female donor with esophageal squamous cell carcinoma. Material: blood. The CDR3 sequence is CASTPTASSSYEQYF. CDR3 sequence (DNA): TGTGCCAGCACCCCAACCGCCTCGAGCTCCTACGAGCAGTACTTC.